This T cell receptor (beta chain) was profiled in a study of blood T cell repertoires in COVID-19. Across the study: Sites across the United States, Italy and Spain contributed samples from acute and convalescent COVID-19. The analysed material was cDNA or gDNA that came from T cells, B-cell-depleted T cells, or PBMCs.

From germline, CDR1 is SGHRS and CDR2 YFSETQ. The CDR3 has 13 amino acids. V dropped 4 bases and J dropped 5 bases, with 9 bases sitting between them. Authors' methods: Amplification with reference gene primers provided the estimates of nucleated cell counts. Using immunoSEQ multiplex PCR, the repertoire was profiled, and TCRdb retains in-frame clones only, with some absent. D and trimming come from the DNA, and the V and J calls and clone size come from that table. The sample has 200,000 or so clones, more than 85% seen once. The rearrangement joins TRBV5-1 to TRBJ2-2; D not resolved. Input material: peripheral blood. This sequence originates from a man aged 70-80 years with active or convalescent COVID-19. Here the CDR3 reads CASSQQATGELFF. CDR3 nucleotide sequence: TGCGCCAGCAGCCAACAAGCGACCGGGGAGCTGTTTTTT.